This T cell receptor beta chain was sequenced in a study of blood T cell repertoires in COVID-19. Overall study: Samples representing acute and convalescent COVID-19 were sourced from the United States, Italy and Spain. The analysed material was cDNA or gDNA that came from T cells, B-cell-depleted T cells, or PBMCs.

Original processing notes: Amplification from reference gene primers served as the basis for estimated nucleated cell counts. The assay was immunoSEQ multiplex PCR, and TCRdb's table has in-frame clones only and misses some. Clonal size and the V and J genes are those of that table, whereas D and trimming came from the DNA. The profile shows around 43,000 clones, about nine tenths of them singletons. Germline V lookup: CDR1 LNHDA, CDR2 SQIVND (reference sequence). CDR3 size: 13 residues. V was cut by 7 bases and J by 0 bases, with 9 bases left in between. The chain links TRBV19 to TRBJ1-1; no clear D gene. The sequenced sample was peripheral blood. The origin of this receptor is a human donor in a cohort sampled during active COVID-19. The CDR3 protein is CASKAPMNTEAFF. The DNA for the CDR3 is TGTGCCAGTAAAGCCCCCATGAACACTGAAGCTTTCTTT.